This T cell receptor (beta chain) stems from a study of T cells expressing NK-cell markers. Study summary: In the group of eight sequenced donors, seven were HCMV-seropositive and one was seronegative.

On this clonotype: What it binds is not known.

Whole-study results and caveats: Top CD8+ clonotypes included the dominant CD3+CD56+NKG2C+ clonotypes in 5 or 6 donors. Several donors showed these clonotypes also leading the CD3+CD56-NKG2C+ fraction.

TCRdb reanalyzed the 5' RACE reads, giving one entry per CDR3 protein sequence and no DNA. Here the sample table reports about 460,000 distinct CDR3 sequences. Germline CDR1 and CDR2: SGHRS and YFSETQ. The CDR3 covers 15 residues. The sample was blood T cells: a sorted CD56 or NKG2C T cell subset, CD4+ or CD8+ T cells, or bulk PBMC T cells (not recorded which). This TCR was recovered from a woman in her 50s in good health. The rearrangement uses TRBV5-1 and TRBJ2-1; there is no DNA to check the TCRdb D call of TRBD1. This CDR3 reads CASSLIGTNINEQFF.